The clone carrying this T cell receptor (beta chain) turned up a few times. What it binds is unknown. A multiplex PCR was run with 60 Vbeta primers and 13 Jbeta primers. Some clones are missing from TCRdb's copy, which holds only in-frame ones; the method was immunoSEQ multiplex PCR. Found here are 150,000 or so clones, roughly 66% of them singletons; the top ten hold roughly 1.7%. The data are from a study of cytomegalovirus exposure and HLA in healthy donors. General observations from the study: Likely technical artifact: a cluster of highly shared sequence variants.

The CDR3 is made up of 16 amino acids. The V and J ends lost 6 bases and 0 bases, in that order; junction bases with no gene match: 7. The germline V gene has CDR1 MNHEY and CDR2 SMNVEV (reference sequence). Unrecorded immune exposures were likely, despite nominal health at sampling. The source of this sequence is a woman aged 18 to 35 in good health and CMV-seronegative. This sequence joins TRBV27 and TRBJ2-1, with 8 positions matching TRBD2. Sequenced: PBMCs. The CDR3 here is CASRGGSGASYNEQFF. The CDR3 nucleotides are TGTGCCAGCAGGGGTGGTAGCGGGGCCTCCTACAATGAGCAGTTCTTC.